The sequence of this T cell receptor (beta chain) was determined in a study of CD8 T cells in Susac syndrome. RNA totalling 0.5 to 1 ug underwent reverse transcription with random hexamers. TCRdb reprocessed the immunoSEQ multiplex PCR reads with MiXCR, giving one entry per CDR3 protein. The table shows around 200,000 distinct CDR3 sequences, with almost 96% occurring only once. Patients with Susac syndrome met the recently defined diagnostic criteria for definite or probable disease. This CDR3 region has 15 residues. The V gene's germline CDR1 is LGHNA and CDR2 YNFKEQ. The junction had 6 bases not matched to a gene; V was cut back by 1 base and J by 5 bases.

Sequencing was carried out using CD4+ T cells from PBMCs. This TCR derives from a human donor with Susac syndrome. The chain is built from TRBV4-2 and TRBJ2-5; 8 bases map to TRBD2. The CDR3 loop reads CASSQGRTSWETQYF. The DNA for the CDR3 is TGTGCCAGCAGCCAAGGGCGGACTAGCTGGGAGACCCAGTACTTC.